These 30 T cell receptor beta chains were sequenced from one sample in a study of OX40 agonist ivuxolimab in advanced cancers. Sequencing used immunoSEQ multiplex PCR; TCRdb keeps in-frame clones, though not all of them. The table includes 60,000 to 65,000 clones, around four fifths detected once. The sample was CD4+ or CD8+ T cells sorted from blood, taken in a trial of the OX40 agonist ivuxolimab. The receptors derive from an adult with an advanced solid tumor such as melanoma, head and neck, liver or kidney cancer.

The CDR3 coding sequence is TGTGCCAGCAGCGTAGTGGGGACGGGGGGGCCGACAGATACGCAGTATTTT. This translates into CASSVVGTGGPTDTQYF. The chain links TRBV9 to TRBJ2-3, with TRBD2 identical over 8 bases. CDR1 is SGDLS, CDR2 YYNGEE, per germline. The junction had 9 bases not matched to a gene; V was cut back by 0 bases and J by 3 bases. CDR3 size: 17 residues. Variable domain in full (rest from reference TRBV9 and TRBJ2-3): DSGVTQTPKHLITATGQRVTLRCSPRSGDLSVYWYQQSLDQGLQFLIQYYNGEERAKGNILERFSAQQFPDLHSELNLSSLELGDSALYFCASSVVGTGGPTDTQYFGPGTRLTVL.

This chain joins TRBV28 and TRBJ1-5, with D possibly matching TRBD1 (6 bases). This CDR3 is built from 12 residues. V shed 6 bases and J shed 7 bases, with 10 bases lying between them. Germline values: CDR1 MDHEN, CDR2 SYDVKM. For the CDR3, the DNA is TGTGCCAGCAGGGAGGGGGGGCAGCCCCAGCATTTT. Translation: CASREGGQPQHF.

The chain joins TRBV29-1 to TRBJ2-1; D call uncertain. Trimming removed 7 bases from V and 7 bases from J, with 8 bases in between. The CDR3 loop spans 10 amino acids. Germline assignment: CDR1 SQVTM and CDR2 ANQGSEA. CDR3 coding DNA: TGCAGCGCTGCATGGAATGAGCAGTTCTTC. This gives the protein CSAAWNEQFF.

The V gene is TRBV9, the J gene TRBJ1-3; D is uncertain. Germline CDR1 SGDLS, CDR2 YYNGEE. Trimming removed 4 bases from V and 0 bases from J, with 11 bases in between. The CDR3 runs 15 residues. CDR3 DNA: TGTGCCAGCAGCCCTCGGGGTGTCTCTGGAAACACCATATATTTT. Translating it yields CASSPRGVSGNTIYF.

The chain is built from TRBV6-5 and TRBJ1-2; D not resolved. V gave up 10 bases and J gave up 4 bases, with 16 bases separating them. Per germline, CDR1 MNHEY and CDR2 SVGAGI. The CDR3 has 13 residues. CDR3: CATTPGLGYGYTF. CDR3 sequence (DNA): TGTGCCACCACCCCTGGACTGGGCTATGGCTACACCTTC.

The chain employs TRBV30 and TRBJ2-4, with 7 nucleotides matching TRBD1. The V segment lost 7 bases and the J segment 1 base; nucleotides outside the gene matches: 7. This CDR3 region has 14 residues. CDR1 is GTSNPN, CDR2 SVGIG, per germline (reference sequence). The CDR3 loop is CASTGDTAKNIQYF. The CDR3 DNA reads TGTGCCTCTACAGGGGATACGGCCAAAAACATTCAGTACTTC.

This clone was found once. This sequence joins TRBV28 and TRBJ2-1, with 8 bases that match TRBD2. Germline-derived CDR1 and CDR2 are MDHEN and SYDVKM. CDR3 length: 22 residues. The junction had 25 bases not matched to a gene; V was cut back by 3 bases and J by 3 bases. CDR3 nucleotides: TGTGCCAGCAGTTTTTGGGGACCAGGGATCGAGACGGTGAGCGGGGGCTACAATGAGCAGTTCTTC. This codes for CASSFWGPGIETVSGGYNEQFF.

Only a few counts were recorded for this clone. V gene TRBV7-3 combines with J gene TRBJ1-1, with D perhaps TRBD1 (6 bases). V lost 4 bases to trimming and J lost 1 base, with 13 bases between them. This CDR3 has 15 amino acids. Germline CDR1 is SGHTA and CDR2 is FQGTGA. CDR3 region: CASSSSGQQNTEAFF. The CDR3 region has the DNA TGTGCCAGCAGCTCATCCGGACAGCAGAACACTGAAGCTTTCTTT.

The V call is TRBV19, the J call TRBJ2-1; D is undetermined. CDR1 is LNHDA, CDR2 SQIVND, per germline (reference sequence). Trimming shortened V by 8 bases and J by 7 bases, and 9 bases separated the two germline ends. The CDR3 has 11 amino acids. Here the CDR3 DNA reads TGTGCCAGTCGACAATTTAATGAGCAGTTCTTC. This gives the protein CASRQFNEQFF.

The chain has TRBV27 and TRBJ2-2; no definite D call. Trimming shortened V by 3 bases and J by 4 bases, and 6 bases separated the two germline ends. This CDR3 region has 13 residues. The germline gives CDR1 MNHEY, CDR2 SMNVEV (reference sequence). The CDR3 DNA reads as TGTGCCAGCAGTTTTTGGGGCACCGGGGAGCTGTTTTTT. This codes for CASSFWGTGELFF.

V usage is TRBV7-3 and J usage is TRBJ1-2; D is unclear. This CDR3 spans 14 amino acids. Trimming removed 0 bases at V and 6 bases at J, with 11 bases between. Germline V gene data show CDR1 as SGHTA and CDR2 as FQGTGA. CDR3 region: CASSLTGAGDGYTF. CDR3 bases: TGTGCCAGCAGCTTAACGGGCGCCGGCGATGGCTACACCTTC.

The chain links TRBV4-1 to TRBJ1-2, with D unresolved. The germline V gene has CDR1 MGHRA and CDR2 YSYEKL. CDR3 length equals 15 residues. V lost 2 bases to trimming and J lost 8 bases, with 18 bases between them. The CDR3 DNA reads as TGCGCCAGCAGCCAATTAGGATGGACGAAGGTAGGCTACACCTTC. The encoded protein is CASSQLGWTKVGYTF.

V usage is TRBV6-1 and J usage is TRBJ2-4, with TRBD2 matching over 10 bases. Per germline, CDR1 MNHNS and CDR2 SASEGT. Germline trimming cut 6 bases from V and 11 bases from J; bases unmatched to any gene: 7. The CDR3 covers 13 residues. This chain's CDR3 is CASRETSGQVQYF. CDR3 nucleotides: TGTGCCAGCAGGGAGACTAGCGGGCAAGTTCAGTACTTC.

The chain joins TRBV28 to TRBJ1-4; TRBD1 matches at 9 bases. The CDR3 is 15 residues long. V shed 3 bases and J 6 bases; nucleotides not matched to a gene: 5. Germline lookup yields CDR1 MDHEN and CDR2 SYDVKM. Here the CDR3 reads CASSFLTGGDEKLFF. CDR3 nucleotide sequence: TGTGCCAGCAGTTTCCTGACAGGGGGGGATGAAAAACTGTTTTTT.

This chain joins TRBV5-4 and TRBJ1-4; D is uncertain. Between the trimmed V and J ends, which lost 0 bases and 11 bases, there was a span of 17 bases. The germline V gene encodes CDR1 SGHNT and CDR2 YYREEE (reference sequence). The CDR3 has 15 residues. DNA of the CDR3: TGTGCCAGCAGCTTGGGAGGTGAGGGAACTAGGAAACTGTTTTTT. It translates to CASSLGGEGTRKLFF. Full variable domain (outside the CDR3, taken from reference TRBV5-4 and TRBJ1-4): ETGVTQSPTHLIKTRGQQVTLRCSSQSGHNTVSWYQQALGQGPQFIFQYYREEENGRGNFPPRFSGLQFPNYSSELNVNALELDDSALYLCASSLGGEGTRKLFFGSGTQLSVL.

The chain links TRBV5-8 to TRBJ1-5, with D uncertain. V was cut by 1 base and J by 6 bases, with 5 bases left in between. Per germline, CDR1 SGHTS and CDR2 YDEGEE. The CDR3 length is 12 residues. The CDR3 sequence: CASSLMSQPQHF. DNA of the CDR3: TGTGCCAGCAGCTTGATGAGTCAGCCCCAGCATTTT.

The chain carries TRBV12-5 and TRBJ1-2; 7 bases line up with TRBD1. The CDR3 is 14 residues long. J gave up 1 base and V 3 bases, and 2 bases lay outside the gene matches. Germline V gene sequence: CDR1 LGHNT, CDR2 FRNRAP. The CDR3 nucleotides are TGTGCTAGTGGTTTCTGGGACAGTAACTATGGCTACACCTTC. As protein: CASGFWDSNYGYTF.

J is TRBJ2-7 and V is TRBV7-9; D call uncertain. CDR3 size: 14 residues. The germline V gene encodes CDR1 SEHNR and CDR2 FQNEAQ (reference sequence). V lost 3 bases, J lost 0 bases, and 9 bases lay in between. The CDR3 spells CASSLAAYSYEQYF. The CDR3 nucleotides read TGTGCCAGCAGCTTGGCGGCTTACTCCTACGAGCAGTACTTC.

The rearrangement uses TRBV30 and TRBJ2-2; no reliable D call. Germline V gene data show CDR1 as GTSNPN and CDR2 as SVGIG (reference sequence). The CDR3 is 15 residues long. Trimming left V 2 bases short and J 0 bases short, with 10 bases between. The CDR3 DNA reads TGTGCCTGGAGTCAAGGTTCCTCGAACACCGGGGAGCTGTTTTTT. It specifies CAWSQGSSNTGELFF.

This clone was found a few times. The chain links TRBV6-1 to TRBJ2-7, with D tentatively TRBD1 (6 bases). CDR1 MNHNS and CDR2 SASEGT come from the germline V gene. The CDR3 sequence is 15 residues long. Trimming removed 0 bases from V and 2 bases from J, with 11 bases in between. The CDR3 here is CASSEAPGQTYEQYF. The DNA of the CDR3 is TGTGCCAGCAGTGAAGCGCCTGGACAGACCTACGAGCAGTACTTC.

The chain joins TRBV9 to TRBJ2-7; D not certain. Per germline, CDR1 SGDLS and CDR2 YYNGEE. This CDR3 is 17 amino acids long. The V gene lost 3 bases and the J gene lost 0 bases, with 19 bases spanning the gap. CDR3 sequence reads: CASSGGSMDLSSYEQYF. The DNA for the CDR3 is TGTGCCAGCAGCGGAGGAAGCATGGATCTCTCCTCCTACGAGCAGTACTTC.

The chain combines TRBV9 with TRBJ1-2, with TRBD1 matching 7 bases. J was trimmed by 3 bases and V by 3 bases; bases with no gene match: 8. CDR1 is SGDLS and CDR2 is YYNGEE in the germline V gene. The CDR3 loop spans 15 amino acids. The CDR3 here is CASSAQGGGYYGYTF. In nucleotides, the CDR3 is TGTGCCAGCAGCGCCCAGGGGGGGGGCTACTATGGCTACACCTTC.

J is TRBJ1-1 and V is TRBV4-1; the D is unclear. In germline, CDR1 is MGHRA, CDR2 YSYEKL. The V and J ends lost 0 bases and 1 base respectively, with 15 bases between them. This CDR3 has 17 amino acids. CDR3 protein: CASSQEPVGGRNTEAFF. DNA for the CDR3: TGCGCCAGCAGCCAAGAACCGGTCGGCGGGAGGAACACTGAAGCTTTCTTT.

The chain carries TRBV30 and TRBJ2-3, with 9 bases matching TRBD2. Germline V CDR1 and CDR2: GTSNPN, SVGIG (reference sequence). The CDR3 length is 14 residues. Trimming cost V 3 bases and J 4 bases; bases outside gene matches: 5. The CDR3 sequence: CAWSVAGVPDTQYF. The CDR3 nucleotides read TGTGCCTGGAGCGTAGCGGGAGTCCCAGATACGCAGTATTTT.

This chain uses TRBV6-1 with TRBJ1-1; 9 nucleotides align to TRBD1. The trim removed 2 bases at V and 6 bases at J, leaving 7 bases unmatched. This CDR3 is 15 amino acids long. Germline V gene data show CDR1 as MNHNS and CDR2 as SASEGT. CDR3 loop: CASSESGQGNPEAFF. In DNA form, the CDR3 reads TGTGCCAGCAGTGAATCGGGACAGGGCAACCCTGAAGCTTTCTTT.

The chain has TRBV11-2 and TRBJ1-5; maybe TRBD1 (5 bases). The CDR3 contains 15 residues. V lost 2 bases and J 1 base, leaving 9 bases between the germline ends. The germline V gene has CDR1 SGHAT and CDR2 FQNNGV. CDR3 amino acids: CASSLRGVSNQPQHF. The CDR3 nucleotides are TGTGCCAGCAGCTTACGGGGGGTGAGCAATCAGCCCCAGCATTTT. Filled out from reference TRBV11-2 and TRBJ1-5, the complete variable domain reads EAGVAQSPRYKIIEKRQSVAFWCNPISGHATLYWYQQILGQGPKLLIQFQNNGVVDDSQLPKDRFSAERLKGVDSTLKIQPAKLEDSAVYLCASSLRGVSNQPQHFGDGTRLSIL.

V is TRBV5-1 and J is TRBJ2-2; 8 bases match TRBD1. This CDR3 region has 16 residues. Trimming cost V 4 bases and J 4 bases; bases outside gene matches: 9. CDR1 and CDR2 from the germline V gene are SGHRS and YFSETQ. Here the CDR3 DNA reads TGCGCCAGCAGCGTAGGACAGGGTACGGCCACCGGGGAGCTGTTTTTT. Its protein product is CASSVGQGTATGELFF.

The chain is built from TRBV7-8 and TRBJ1-2; possibly TRBD1 for D (6 bases). This CDR3 has 16 residues. Germline values: CDR1 SGHVS, CDR2 FQNEAQ. V shed 5 bases and J shed 8 bases, with 24 bases lying between them. The CDR3: CASSPWGGAEAGGYTF. The DNA for the CDR3 is TGTGCCAGCAGCCCCTGGGGGGGGGCCGAGGCCGGGGGCTACACCTTC.

The J gene is TRBJ2-5, the V gene TRBV18, with 7 bases fitting TRBD1. The junction had 10 bases not matched to a gene; V was cut back by 4 bases and J by 5 bases. The CDR3 spans 15 residues. The germline gives CDR1 KGHSH, CDR2 LQKENI. CDR3 nucleotides: TGTGCCAGCTCACGGGAGACAGGGAATTCGGAGACCCAGTACTTC. The encoded protein is CASSRETGNSETQYF.

The chain combines TRBV30 with TRBJ1-2; perhaps TRBD1 as D (6 bases). Germline V gene lookup returns CDR1 GTSNPN and CDR2 SVGIG (reference sequence). Between the trimmed V and J ends, which lost 0 bases and 5 bases, there was a span of 16 bases. The CDR3 is 15 amino acids. This CDR3 reads CAWSVLLDRGYGYTF. The CDR3 DNA is TGTGCCTGGAGTGTCCTCCTGGACAGAGGATATGGCTACACCTTC.